This T cell receptor (beta chain) was captured by sequencing in a study of tumor and adjacent non-tumor tissue in lung cancer. The junction had 11 bases not matched to a gene; V was cut back by 7 bases and J by 8 bases. CDR1 is SGHAT, CDR2 FQNNGV, per germline. The CDR3 is made up of 14 amino acids. With respect to this clonotype: The antigen remains unidentified.

The study's findings and limits: Tumor repertoires had a smaller top 100 clone share than normal lung.

Three rounds of nested PCR, following a modified ARM-PCR protocol, produced the TCRbeta library. TCRdb re-called the multiplex PCR reads with MiXCR, one entry per CDR3 protein. The table lists 110,000 or so distinct CDR3 sequences, around 80% of them singletons. No cell sorting was done before RNA was extracted from the tissue. This sequence joins TRBV11-2 and TRBJ2-7; 10 positions match TRBD2. This clonotype originated in a woman between 55 and 75 years old with non-small cell lung cancer. Sequenced sample: lung tumor tissue. The CDR3 DNA reads as TGTGCCAGCATCCCCACTAGCGGGGTTTACAAGCAGTACTTC. It encodes CASIPTSGVYKQYF.